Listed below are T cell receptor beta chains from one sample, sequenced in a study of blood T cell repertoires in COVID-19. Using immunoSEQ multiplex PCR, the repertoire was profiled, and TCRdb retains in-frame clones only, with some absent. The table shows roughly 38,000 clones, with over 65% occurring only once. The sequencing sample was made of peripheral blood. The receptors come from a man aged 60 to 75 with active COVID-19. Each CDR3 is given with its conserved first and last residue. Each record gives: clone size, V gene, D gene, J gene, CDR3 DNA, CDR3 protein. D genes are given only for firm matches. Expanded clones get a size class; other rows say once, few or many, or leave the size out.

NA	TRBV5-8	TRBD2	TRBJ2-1	TGTGCCAGCAGCTTGGTAGCGGGATATAACAATGAGCAGTTCTTC	CASSLVAGYNNEQFF
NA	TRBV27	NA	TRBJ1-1	TGTGCCAGCAGCTCTCCTGGGGGGTTTACTGAAGCTTTCTTT	CASSSPGGFTEAFF
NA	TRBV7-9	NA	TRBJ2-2	TGTGCCAGCAGCCCGATCGGGGTAGCGAATCTGAACACCGGGGAGCTGTTTTTT	CASSPIGVANLNTGELFF
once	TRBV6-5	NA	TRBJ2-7	TGTGCCAGCAGTCTAACGACAGTTACCTGGGAGCAGTACTTC	CASSLTTVTWEQYF
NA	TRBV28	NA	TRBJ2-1	TGTGCCAGCAGGGCCACCGGGATCCTTAATGAGCAGTTCTTC	CASRATGILNEQFF
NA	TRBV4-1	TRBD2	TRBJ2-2	TGCGCCAGCAGCCAAGAGCGGGGGTTCCCCGGGGAGCTGTTTTTT	CASSQERGFPGELFF
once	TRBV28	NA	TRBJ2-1	TGTGCCAGCAGTTTCCGTCTCCTAGGAGCTGAGCAGTTCTTC	CASSFRLLGAEQFF
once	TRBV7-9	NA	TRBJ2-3	TGTGCCAGCAGCTTAGCAGGCAGGAGCACAGATACGCAGTATTTT	CASSLAGRSTDTQYF
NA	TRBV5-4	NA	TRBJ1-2	TGTGCCAGCAGCTTGGACCTCAGGGTTGTCTCTGGCTACACCTTC	CASSLDLRVVSGYTF
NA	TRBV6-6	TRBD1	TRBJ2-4	TGTGCCAGCACCGAAGGGACAGGGATGAACATTCAGTACTTC	CASTEGTGMNIQYF
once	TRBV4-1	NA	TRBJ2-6	TGCGCCAGCAGCCAAGACCCCGTAGCCAACGTCCTGACTTTC	CASSQDPVANVLTF
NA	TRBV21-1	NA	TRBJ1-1	TGTGCCAGCAGCAAAGGCCGGGACAACAACACTGAAGCTTTCTTT	CASSKGRDNNTEAFF
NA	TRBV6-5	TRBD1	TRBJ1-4	TGTGCCAGCAGTTTCGAAAGGGGGCGGGAAAAACTGTTTTTT	CASSFERGREKLFF
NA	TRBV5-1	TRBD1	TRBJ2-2	TGCGCCAGCAGCTTGTTGAGTCAGGGGGTGAACACCGGGGAGCTGTTTTTT	CASSLLSQGVNTGELFF
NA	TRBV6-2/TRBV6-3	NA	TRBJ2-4	TGTGCCAGCAGCGAGTGGGGCAATCAGTACTTC	CASSEWGNQYF
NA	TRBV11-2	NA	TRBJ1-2	TGTGCCAGCAGTGCAGAAAACTATGGCTACACCTTC	CASSAENYGYTF
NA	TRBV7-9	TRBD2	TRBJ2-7	TGTGCCAGCAGCTCGGGACTAGGGAATGAGCGGCCCTACGAGCAGTACTTC	CASSSGLGNERPYEQYF
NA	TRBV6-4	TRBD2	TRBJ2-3	TGTGCCAGCAGTGACTCGTCGGGGGGGCCCGGCACGCAGTATTTT	CASSDSSGGPGTQYF
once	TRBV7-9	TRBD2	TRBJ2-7	TGTGCCAGCAGCTCCCCTGGCGGCGGGAGAAGTTCCTACGAGCAGTACTTC	CASSSPGGGRSSYEQYF
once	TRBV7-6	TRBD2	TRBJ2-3	TGTGCCAGCAGCGCGGGACTAGCGGGGGGGGCAGGCCCAGATACGCAGTATTTT	CASSAGLAGGAGPDTQYF
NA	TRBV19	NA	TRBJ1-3	TGTGCCAGTAGTACGACTATCTCTGGAAACACCATATATTTT	CASSTTISGNTIYF
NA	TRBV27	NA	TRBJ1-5	TGTGCCAGCAGTTGGTCAGGCAGCCATCAGCCCCAGCATTTT	CASSWSGSHQPQHF
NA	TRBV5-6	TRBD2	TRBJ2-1	TGTGCCAGCAGCCCTCCTCTAGCGGGAGCTACCTACAATGAGCAGTTCTTC	CASSPPLAGATYNEQFF
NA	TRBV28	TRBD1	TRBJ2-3	TGTGCCAGCAGTTTGCCGGGACAGGGAGACACAGATACGCAGTATTTT	CASSLPGQGDTDTQYF
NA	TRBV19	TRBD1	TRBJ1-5	TGTGCCAGTAGCCCTCTGGACAGGGGGCACCAGCCCCAGCATTTT	CASSPLDRGHQPQHF
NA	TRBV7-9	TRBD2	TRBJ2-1	TGTGCCAGCAGCTTCGCCTGGGGGGAGGGTCTCCATGAGCAGTTCTTC	CASSFAWGEGLHEQFF
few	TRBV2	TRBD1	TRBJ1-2	TGTGCCAGCAGTGAAGCGAAGGGGGCAAGCTACACCTTC	CASSEAKGASYTF
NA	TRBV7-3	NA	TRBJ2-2	TGTGCCAGCAGCTTATTCTCCGGGATCGGGGAGCTGTTTTTT	CASSLFSGIGELFF
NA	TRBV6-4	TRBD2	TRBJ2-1	TGTGCCAGCAGTGACTCCCCGGGACTAGCCGGGAATGAGCAGTTCTTC	CASSDSPGLAGNEQFF
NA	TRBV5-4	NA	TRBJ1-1	TGTGCCAGCAGCTTGGCCAGGGCGAACACTGAAGCTTTCTTT	CASSLARANTEAFF
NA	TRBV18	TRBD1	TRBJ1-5	TGTGCCAGCTCACCACAGACAGGGCTCAATCAGCCCCAGCATTTT	CASSPQTGLNQPQHF
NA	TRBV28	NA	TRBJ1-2	TGTGCCAGCAGTACAGCCACAGTTCACTATGGCTACACCTTC	CASSTATVHYGYTF
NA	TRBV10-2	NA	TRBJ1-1	TGCGCCAGCAGTTCGGGGAGGAACACTGAAGCTTTCTTT	CASSSGRNTEAFF
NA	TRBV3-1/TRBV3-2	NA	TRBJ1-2	TGTGCCAGCAGCCAAGTTTTGGTCCACCGGAACTATGGCTACACCTTC	CASSQVLVHRNYGYTF
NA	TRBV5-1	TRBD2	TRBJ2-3	TGCGCCAGCTGGGGTAGCGGGGGAGTCACAGATACGCAGTATTTT	CASWGSGGVTDTQYF
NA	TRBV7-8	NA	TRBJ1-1	TGTGCCAGCAGCTCGGGACAGAACACTGAAGCTTTCTTT	CASSSGQNTEAFF
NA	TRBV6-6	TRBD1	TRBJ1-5	TGTGCCAGCTCTCGGGACAGGGATCAGCCCCAGCATTTT	CASSRDRDQPQHF
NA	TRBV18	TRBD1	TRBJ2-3	TGTGCCAGCTCACCGGCGAGAGGGGGCGTAGATACGCAGTATTTT	CASSPARGGVDTQYF
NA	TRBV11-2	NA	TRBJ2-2	TGTGCCAGCAGCTCTCCGCGTGAACCCGGGGAGCTGTTTTTT	CASSSPREPGELFF
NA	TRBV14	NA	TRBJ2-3	TGTGCCAGCAGCCTCATGGAGGGGAGCACAGATACGCAGTATTTT	CASSLMEGSTDTQYF
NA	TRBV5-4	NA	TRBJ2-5	TGTGCCAGCAGCCCTGGGGCATTCCAAGAGACCCAGTACTTC	CASSPGAFQETQYF
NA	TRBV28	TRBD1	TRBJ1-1	TGTGCCAGCAGTTTAAAGTTCTGGGGGACAGGGTCGTCTGAAGCTTTCTTT	CASSLKFWGTGSSEAFF
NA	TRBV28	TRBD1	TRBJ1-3	TGTGCCAGCACCGGGACAGGGAGAGGAAACACCATATATTTT	CASTGTGRGNTIYF
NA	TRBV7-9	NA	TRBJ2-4	TGTGCCAGCAGCCGTCAGGGGGGCTCCAAAAACATTCAGTACTTC	CASSRQGGSKNIQYF
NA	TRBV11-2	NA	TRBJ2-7	TGTGCCAGCAGCTCATGGACCGGGAATAGGGAGCAGTACTTC	CASSSWTGNREQYF
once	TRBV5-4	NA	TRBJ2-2	TGTGCCAGCAGCTTGTCTAGCGGGGAGCTGTTTTTT	CASSLSSGELFF
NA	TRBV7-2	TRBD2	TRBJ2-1	TGTGCCAGCAGCTCCGGACTAGCGGGAGGGCCCCAGTTCTTC	CASSSGLAGGPQFF
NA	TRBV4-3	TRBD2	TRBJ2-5	TGCGCCAGCAGCCAAGATAAAACTAGCGGTTACCAAGAGACCCAGTACTTC	CASSQDKTSGYQETQYF
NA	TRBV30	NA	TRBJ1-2	TGTGCCTGGAGTACCCAGGGTGGCTACACCTTC	CAWSTQGGYTF
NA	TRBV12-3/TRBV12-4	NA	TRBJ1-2	TGTGCCAGCAGCCCAGGGGTCCATGGCTACACCTTC	CASSPGVHGYTF
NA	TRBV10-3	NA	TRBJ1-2	TGTGCCATCAGTGAAACAGAGAACTATGGCTACACCTTC	CAISETENYGYTF
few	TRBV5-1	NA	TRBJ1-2	TGCGCCAGCAGCTTTTTCAGTGTCAGGGGCTATGGCTACACCTTC	CASSFFSVRGYGYTF
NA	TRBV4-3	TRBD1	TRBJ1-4	TGCGCCAGCTCCGACAGGGTCCCAACTAATGAAAAACTGTTTTTT	CASSDRVPTNEKLFF
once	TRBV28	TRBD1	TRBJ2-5	TGTGCCAGCAGTTCGCGACAGGGGCGCGGGGAGGAGACCCAGTACTTC	CASSSRQGRGEETQYF
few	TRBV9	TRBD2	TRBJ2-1	TGTGCCAGCAGCCGGGGACTAGCGGGAGTAGGTGAGCAGTTCTTC	CASSRGLAGVGEQFF
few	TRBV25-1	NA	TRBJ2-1	TGTGCCAGCAGTGAAGGCAGGAATGAGCAGTTCTTC	CASSEGRNEQFF
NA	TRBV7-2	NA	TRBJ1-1	TGTGCCAGCAGCTTATCGTCAGGGCTGAACACTGAAGCTTTCTTT	CASSLSSGLNTEAFF
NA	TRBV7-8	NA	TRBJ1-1	TGTGCCAGCAGCTTATCGGAGAACATGAACACTGAAGCTTTCTTT	CASSLSENMNTEAFF